The 24 T cell receptor beta chains reported below all come from one sample, sequenced in a study of response to subunit inactivated influenza vaccine. TCRdb re-analysed the RT-PCR reads in MiXCR, keeping a single row per CDR3 protein. In the table there are 650,000 or so distinct CDR3 sequences, less than 15% of which are singletons. Source: PBMCs from blood, taken around 14 days before vaccination. The source is a man aged 50 to 60 who received an inactivated influenza vaccine.

The CDR3 reads CASSVGLAGNNEQFF. The DNA of the CDR3 is TGTGCCAGCAGCGTGGGACTAGCGGGGAACAATGAGCAGTTCTTC. J is TRBJ2-1 and V is TRBV9, with 13 bases that match TRBD2. The germline V gene encodes CDR1 SGDLS and CDR2 YYNGEE. J lost 5 bases, V lost 2 bases, and 1 base had no gene match. The CDR3 contains 15 residues.

The sample holds a few counts of this clonotype. This chain connects TRBV2 to TRBJ1-1, with 10 bases aligning to TRBD1. The CDR3 length is 16 residues. Germline lookup yields CDR1 SNHLY and CDR2 FYNNEI. V was clipped by 4 bases and J by 0 bases; unmatched bases: 5. CDR3 sequence: CASSGTGGTMNTEAFF. CDR3 DNA: TGTGCCAGCAGTGGGACAGGGGGAACCATGAACACTGAAGCTTTCTTT.

This clonotype was observed a few times. The genes are TRBV10-3 and TRBJ1-2; D remains ambiguous. The CDR3 is 11 amino acids. Trimming removed 10 bases from V and 7 bases from J, with 13 bases in between. Germline V gene data show CDR1 as ENHRY and CDR2 as SYGVKD. CDR3 in amino acids: CATKWGVGYTF. CDR3 nucleotides: TGTGCCACCAAATGGGGAGTTGGCTACACCTTC.

The V and J genes are TRBV7-9 and TRBJ2-2, with a possible D match to TRBD2 (6 bases). Germline V gene data show CDR1 as SEHNR and CDR2 as FQNEAQ (reference sequence). CDR3 length: 14 amino acids. Between the trimmed V and J ends, which lost 7 bases and 5 bases, there was a span of 14 bases. The CDR3 protein is CASKSEGVTGELFF. The CDR3 nucleotides read TGTGCCAGCAAGTCGGAGGGAGTGACCGGGGAGCTGTTTTTT.

The chain uses TRBV3-1 and TRBJ2-3, with 8 bases fitting TRBD1. Germline values: CDR1 LGHDT, CDR2 YNNKEL (reference sequence). This CDR3 is built from 12 residues. V shed 8 bases, J shed 9 bases, and the junction held 7 bases outside the gene matches. The DNA of the CDR3 is TGTGCCAGCGCAGGGGGCGCGGACACGCAGTATTTT. Translating gives CASAGGADTQYF.

This sequence joins TRBV27 and TRBJ2-7, with D possibly being TRBD1 (6 bases). Deletions cut 3 bases from V and 7 bases from J, with 13 bases between. Germline V gene sequence: CDR1 MNHEY, CDR2 SMNVEV (reference sequence). This CDR3 comprises 13 residues. For the CDR3, the DNA is TGTGCCAGCAGTTTCGACTCAAGGGGGGAGCAGTACTTC. This gives the protein CASSFDSRGEQYF.

This clonotype was seen only a few times. The J gene is TRBJ1-1, the V gene TRBV20-1; 10 nucleotides match TRBD1. The germline V gene has CDR1 DFQATT and CDR2 SNEGSKA (reference sequence). The CDR3 has 13 residues. The CDR3 nucleotides read TGCAGGGGCAGACAGGGGGCGGACACTGAAGCTTTCTTT. Protein product: CRGRQGADTEAFF.

This clonotype has only a few counts. The chain's CDR3 is CSAWEPGRHPYEQYF. The CDR3 DNA reads as TGCAGTGCCTGGGAACCGGGACGGCATCCCTACGAGCAGTACTTC. The chain joins TRBV20-1 to TRBJ2-7, with D perhaps matching TRBD1 or TRBD2 (5 bases each). The germline V and J ends were trimmed by 6 bases and 2 bases, with 20 bases remaining between them. CDR1 is DFQATT and CDR2 is SNEGSKA in the germline V gene (reference sequence). CDR3 length equals 15 residues.

The rearrangement uses TRBV5-1 and TRBJ1-1; TRBD1 aligns across 9 bases. Germline CDR1 reads SGHRS; CDR2 reads YFSETQ. Trimming at V came to 4 bases and at J to 4 bases, leaving 8 bases not matched to a gene. The CDR3 spans 15 residues. CDR3 DNA: TGCGCCAGCAGCACCCAGACAGGGGGAAGCACTGAAGCTTTCTTT. It yields the protein CASSTQTGGSTEAFF.

This clonotype was seen many times. The chain joins TRBV9 to TRBJ1-1; no reliable D call. CDR3 length: 13 amino acids. Trimming took off 0 bases at V and 1 base at J, with 4 bases between the two ends. The germline V gene encodes CDR1 SGDLS and CDR2 YYNGEE. Written as DNA, the CDR3 is TGTGCCAGCAGCGTAGGGAAGAACACTGAAGCTTTCTTT. This codes for CASSVGKNTEAFF.

This clonotype came up a few times. CDR3 protein: CASSRGGANQPQHF. CDR3 nucleotides: TGTGCCAGCAGCAGGGGGGGGGCCAATCAGCCCCAGCATTTT. The chain recombines TRBV4-2 with TRBJ1-5; possible D gene TRBD1, 6 bases. V lost 5 bases, J lost 3 bases, and 11 bases lay in between. Germline-derived CDR1 and CDR2 are LGHNA and YNFKEQ. The CDR3 covers 14 residues.

A few counts support this clonotype. The J gene is TRBJ2-5, the V gene TRBV3-1; 9 nucleotides align to TRBD2. CDR3 length equals 16 residues. V was clipped by 5 bases and J by 1 base; unmatched bases: 8. Germline CDR1 LGHDT, CDR2 YNNKEL (reference sequence). In DNA form, the CDR3 reads TGTGCCAGCAGCGGGTGGAGCGGGGGGACCCAAGAGACCCAGTACTTC. Residues: CASSGWSGGTQETQYF.

This clonotype came up a few times. This rearrangement joins TRBV29-1 to TRBJ1-2, with 11 bases lining up with TRBD1. Germline CDR1 reads SQVTM; CDR2 reads ANQGSEA. V dropped 7 bases and J dropped 5; count of bases not matched to a gene: 6. This CDR3 region has 13 residues. The CDR3 DNA reads TGCAGCGCAGGACAGGGGGCGAAATATGGCTACACCTTC. This codes for CSAGQGAKYGYTF.

V gene TRBV12-3 or TRBV12-4 combines with J gene TRBJ2-5; 7 nucleotides match TRBD1. The CDR3 is 16 amino acids. The junction had 8 bases not matched to a gene; V was cut back by 3 bases and J by 1 base. The CDR3 loop is CASSFYGRDSQETQYF. CDR3 coding DNA: TGTGCCAGCAGTTTTTATGGTAGGGACAGCCAAGAGACCCAGTACTTC.

The rearrangement joins TRBV9 to TRBJ2-1; TRBD2 might be the D (7 bases). Germline V gene data show CDR1 as SGDLS and CDR2 as YYNGEE. CDR3 length equals 19 residues. Trimming took off 0 bases at V and 7 bases at J, with 26 bases between the two ends. The CDR3 reads CASSVDLGGAASGSNEQFF. The CDR3 nucleotides are TGTGCCAGCAGCGTAGATTTGGGGGGCGCGGCTAGCGGTTCGAATGAGCAGTTCTTC. The full variable domain, its missing parts supplied by reference TRBV9 and TRBJ2-1, is DSGVTQTPKHLITATGQRVTLRCSPRSGDLSVYWYQQSLDQGLQFLIQYYNGEERAKGNILERFSAQQFPDLHSELNLSSLELGDSALYFCASSVDLGGAASGSNEQFFGPGTRLTVL.

This clonotype came up a few times. The gene calls are TRBV5-1 and TRBJ2-5, with D possibly TRBD1 on 6 matching bases. V dropped 4 bases and J dropped 2 bases, with 12 bases sitting between them. Germline V gene sequence: CDR1 SGHRS, CDR2 YFSETQ. The CDR3 extends over 14 amino acids. CDR3 residues: CASSHTGSQETQYF. The CDR3 DNA is TGCGCCAGCAGCCACACAGGGAGTCAAGAGACCCAGTACTTC.

The sample holds a few counts of this clonotype. The rearrangement uses TRBV9 and TRBJ2-2; 9 nucleotides line up with TRBD1. The CDR3 has 14 amino acids. The germline CDR1 and CDR2 sequences are SGDLS and YYNGEE. Trimming cost V 5 bases and J 6 bases; bases outside gene matches: 5. The CDR3, as DNA: TGTGCCAGCAGTACAGGGGGCAGTGCCGGGGAGCTGTTTTTT. It translates to CASSTGGSAGELFF.

The rearrangement links TRBV18 to TRBJ2-2, with D hard to call. The V end was cut by 3 bases, the J end by 6 bases, with 5 bases between. Germline values: CDR1 KGHSH, CDR2 LQKENI. The CDR3 has 12 amino acids. CDR3 nucleotide sequence: TGTGCCAGCTCACCTCCATCCGGGGAGCTGTTTTTT. Encoded protein: CASSPPSGELFF.

The chain has TRBV10-3 and TRBJ2-3; D might be TRBD2 (5 bases). V gave up 10 bases and J gave up 2 bases, with 10 bases separating them. The germline V gene encodes CDR1 ENHRY and CDR2 SYGVKD. This CDR3 contains 12 residues. The CDR3 nucleotides are TGTGCCACCACGGGGAACACAGATACGCAGTATTTT. The encoded protein is CATTGNTDTQYF.

The chain carries TRBV30 and TRBJ1-2; 12 positions match TRBD1. Germline V gene data show CDR1 as GTSNPN and CDR2 as SVGIG (reference sequence). V lost 3 bases and J lost 5; bases outside the gene matches: 7. The CDR3 is 15 residues long. CDR3 loop: CAWRFRDRGLYGYTF. CDR3 bases: TGTGCCTGGAGGTTCCGGGACAGGGGGCTTTATGGCTACACCTTC.

This clonotype appeared a few times. V is TRBV12-3 or TRBV12-4 and J is TRBJ1-2, with D possibly TRBD1 on 6 matching bases. This CDR3 region has 13 residues. Trimming shortened V by 7 bases and J by 8 bases, and 17 bases separated the two germline ends. The CDR3 nucleotides read TGTGCCAGCACCATGACAGGATCCCACGGCTACACCTTC. Its translation: CASTMTGSHGYTF.

The V gene is TRBV5-1, the J gene TRBJ2-5; D remains ambiguous. Germline V lookup: CDR1 SGHRS, CDR2 YFSETQ. The V end lost 2 bases, the J end lost 0 bases, and 11 bases lay between the germline ends. CDR3 size: 15 residues. The CDR3 region is CASSFGPTYQETQYF. CDR3 nucleotide sequence: TGCGCCAGCAGCTTTGGTCCGACGTACCAAGAGACCCAGTACTTC. The entire variable domain, with the rest obtained from reference TRBV5-1 and TRBJ2-5, is as follows: KAGVTQTPRYLIKTRGQQVTLSCSPISGHRSVSWYQQTPGQGLQFLFEYFSETQRNKGNFPGRFSGRQFSNSRSEMNVSTLELGDSALYLCASSFGPTYQETQYFGPGTRLLVL.

This clonotype was seen ten or more times. The chain carries TRBV5-8 and TRBJ2-7; 7 nucleotides agree with TRBD1. The CDR3 is made up of 16 amino acids. After removal of 1 base from V and 1 base from J, the junction contained 8 bases not matched to a gene. Germline CDR1 reads SGHTS; CDR2 reads YDEGEE. CDR3 sequence (DNA): TGTGCCAGCAGCTTGAGGGCCATGGACAGGTCCTACGAGCAGTACTTC. This translates into CASSLRAMDRSYEQYF.

This clonotype was seen ten or more times. V gene TRBV28 combines with J gene TRBJ2-3, with 7 bases aligning to TRBD2. Germline V CDR1 and CDR2: MDHEN, SYDVKM. Trimming removed 3 bases from V and 3 bases from J; junction bases left unmatched: 6. The CDR3 covers 15 residues. The CDR3 DNA reads as TGTGCCAGCAGTTTCTTTGGCGGGAGAACAGATACGCAGTATTTT. Translation gives CASSFFGGRTDTQYF.